The rows below give T cell receptor beta chains drawn from one sample of a study of T-cell memory formation after mild COVID-19. TCRdb used MiXCR to reprocess the 5' RACE reads, holding one entry per CDR3 protein. Of about 84,000 distinct CDR3 sequences listed, 11% to 15% were seen once; the top ten hold roughly 33%. The material sequenced was PBMCs or a T cell subset sorted from them (not recorded which). These receptors were taken from an adult woman who had mild COVID-19 (a few samples of this study predate the infection). Cell type and time point are not known. The CDR3 runs from the conserved cysteine through the conserved F or W. Fields, in order: V gene, clone size, D gene, J gene, CDR3 DNA, CDR3 protein. D genes are given only for firm matches. The size field is filled for only some rows; it gives once, few, many or a size class.

v_call: TRBV9
clone_size: .
d_call: .
j_call: TRBJ2-5
cdr3_nt: TGTGCCAGCAGCGTAGGGGGGGCAGTCCAAGAGACCCAGTACTTC
cdr3_aa: CASSVGGAVQETQYF

v_call: TRBV4-3
clone_size: .
d_call: .
j_call: TRBJ1-1
cdr3_nt: TGCGCCAGCAGCCAAGATACAGCGAACACTGAAGCTTTCTTT
cdr3_aa: CASSQDTANTEAFF

v_call: TRBV12-3/TRBV12-4
clone_size: .
d_call: .
j_call: TRBJ2-1
cdr3_nt: TGTGCCAGCAGCATAAATAATGAGCAGTTCTTC
cdr3_aa: CASSINNEQFF

v_call: TRBV11-2
clone_size: few
d_call: .
j_call: TRBJ2-1
cdr3_nt: TGTGCCAGCAGCTCGGGACGGGGGTTCGCCTACAATGAGCAGTTCTTC
cdr3_aa: CASSSGRGFAYNEQFF

v_call: TRBV4-2
clone_size: .
d_call: .
j_call: TRBJ2-7
cdr3_nt: TGTGCCAGCAGCCAAGAGGGGTCGAACTCCTACGAGCAGTACTTC
cdr3_aa: CASSQEGSNSYEQYF

v_call: TRBV9
clone_size: .
d_call: TRBD2
j_call: TRBJ2-3
cdr3_nt: TGTGCCAGCAGTCGGGGGGAAGATACGCAGTATTTT
cdr3_aa: CASSRGEDTQYF

v_call: TRBV14
clone_size: .
d_call: .
j_call: TRBJ2-7
cdr3_nt: TGTGCCAGCAGCCAAGAGTGGCAGAGCTCCTACGAGCAGTACTTC
cdr3_aa: CASSQEWQSSYEQYF

v_call: TRBV5-1
clone_size: .
d_call: TRBD1
j_call: TRBJ1-1
cdr3_nt: TGCGCCAGCAGCCCTGGGGACAGCGGGGGCACTGAAGCTTTCTTT
cdr3_aa: CASSPGDSGGTEAFF

v_call: TRBV5-1
clone_size: few
d_call: .
j_call: TRBJ2-7
cdr3_nt: TGCGCCAGCAGCTTGGGAACTGGGGGGACCAGCTCCTACGAGCAGTACTTC
cdr3_aa: CASSLGTGGTSSYEQYF

v_call: TRBV7-6
clone_size: .
d_call: .
j_call: TRBJ2-7
cdr3_nt: TGTGCCAGCAGCTCCTCCCCGGGAGTCCTCTCCTACGAGCAGTACTTC
cdr3_aa: CASSSSPGVLSYEQYF

v_call: TRBV29-1
clone_size: .
d_call: .
j_call: TRBJ2-7
cdr3_nt: TGCAGCGCCTCCCATAGTTACTCCTACGAGCAGTACTTC
cdr3_aa: CSASHSYSYEQYF

v_call: TRBV6-6
clone_size: .
d_call: .
j_call: TRBJ1-5
cdr3_nt: TGTGCCAGCAGTTACGGTGTTGGGGAAGGGGTCGGCGGCCAGCCCCAGCATTTT
cdr3_aa: CASSYGVGEGVGGQPQHF

v_call: TRBV4-3
clone_size: few
d_call: .
j_call: TRBJ2-2
cdr3_nt: TGCGCCAGCAGCCAAGAGTCGGGGGCCGGCGGGGAGCTGTTTTTT
cdr3_aa: CASSQESGAGGELFF

v_call: TRBV9
clone_size: .
d_call: .
j_call: TRBJ1-1
cdr3_nt: TGTGCCAGCAGCGTAGGGAGCGGGACTGAAGCTTTCTTT
cdr3_aa: CASSVGSGTEAFF

v_call: TRBV9
clone_size: .
d_call: TRBD2
j_call: TRBJ2-7
cdr3_nt: TGTGCCAGCAGCACTAGCGGGGCCAACTCCTACGAGCAGTACTTC
cdr3_aa: CASSTSGANSYEQYF

v_call: TRBV5-4
clone_size: .
d_call: .
j_call: TRBJ2-1
cdr3_nt: TGTGCCAGCAGCCCCAATTCAGGGTTGGATGAGCAGTTCTTC
cdr3_aa: CASSPNSGLDEQFF

v_call: TRBV7-8
clone_size: many
d_call: .
j_call: TRBJ2-5
cdr3_nt: TGTGCCAGCAGCCCCCCGGCTTGGTACCAAGAGACCCAGTACTTC
cdr3_aa: CASSPPAWYQETQYF

v_call: TRBV7-6
clone_size: few
d_call: .
j_call: TRBJ2-1
cdr3_nt: TGTGCCAGCAGCTTAGTTCCCCCGGAGGCGGAATACTCCTACAATGAGCAGTTCTTC
cdr3_aa: CASSLVPPEAEYSYNEQFF

v_call: TRBV23-1
clone_size: .
d_call: TRBD1
j_call: TRBJ2-1
cdr3_nt: TGCGCCAGCAGCCATCGGACAGGGAGCCATGAGCAGTTCTTC
cdr3_aa: CASSHRTGSHEQFF

v_call: TRBV9
clone_size: few
d_call: .
j_call: TRBJ2-1
cdr3_nt: TGTGCCAGCAGCGTAGGTGGCAGAAGGGTATCCTACAATGAGCAGTTCTTC
cdr3_aa: CASSVGGRRVSYNEQFF

v_call: TRBV27
clone_size: few
d_call: .
j_call: TRBJ2-2
cdr3_nt: TGTGCCACCCAGGATGGGGGGTGGGGGACGAACACCGGGGAGCTGTTTTTT
cdr3_aa: CATQDGGWGTNTGELFF

v_call: TRBV6-5
clone_size: .
d_call: TRBD2
j_call: TRBJ2-1
cdr3_nt: TGTGCCAGCAGACCAAGCGGGGGGGCCTACAATGAGCAGTTCTTC
cdr3_aa: CASRPSGGAYNEQFF

v_call: TRBV20-1
clone_size: few
d_call: TRBD2
j_call: TRBJ2-3
cdr3_nt: TGCAGTGCTGAACCGGGACTAGCGGCTAGCACAGATACGCAGTATTTT
cdr3_aa: CSAEPGLAASTDTQYF

v_call: TRBV11-2
clone_size: few
d_call: .
j_call: TRBJ2-2
cdr3_nt: TGTGCCAGCAGCTTAGAGTACGCCGGGGAGCTGTTTTTT
cdr3_aa: CASSLEYAGELFF

v_call: TRBV12-3/TRBV12-4
clone_size: .
d_call: TRBD2
j_call: TRBJ2-7
cdr3_nt: TGTGCCAGCAGTCAACTCGGGACTAGTTTCTACGAGCAGTACTTC
cdr3_aa: CASSQLGTSFYEQYF

v_call: TRBV20-1
clone_size: few
d_call: .
j_call: TRBJ2-3
cdr3_nt: TGCAGTGCTAGTTTAGCGGCACCTAGCACAGATACGCAGTATTTT
cdr3_aa: CSASLAAPSTDTQYF

v_call: TRBV18
clone_size: .
d_call: TRBD1
j_call: TRBJ2-7
cdr3_nt: TGTGCCAGCTCACCCAGGGACAGGGCCTACGAGCAGTACTTC
cdr3_aa: CASSPRDRAYEQYF

v_call: TRBV4-3
clone_size: few
d_call: .
j_call: TRBJ2-2
cdr3_nt: TGCGCCAGCAGCCGAGAAAGGACTACCCTCACCGGGGAGCTGTTTTTT
cdr3_aa: CASSRERTTLTGELFF

v_call: TRBV29-1
clone_size: few
d_call: .
j_call: TRBJ2-7
cdr3_nt: TGCAGCGTTGGCCTTGGTGGAGACGAGCAGTACTTC
cdr3_aa: CSVGLGGDEQYF

v_call: TRBV20-1
clone_size: many
d_call: .
j_call: TRBJ1-1
cdr3_nt: TGCAGTGCTAGGTCCAGTGGGGAAACGTCGGGTGAGACTGAAGCTTTCTTT
cdr3_aa: CSARSSGETSGETEAFF

v_call: TRBV6-5
clone_size: .
d_call: TRBD1
j_call: TRBJ2-3
cdr3_nt: TGTGCCAGCACCCGACAGGGGGCGGAAGATACGCAGTATTTT
cdr3_aa: CASTRQGAEDTQYF

v_call: TRBV24-1
clone_size: few
d_call: TRBD2
j_call: TRBJ2-1
cdr3_nt: TGTGCCACCAGTGATTTGGGGACTAACAATGAGCAGTTCTTC
cdr3_aa: CATSDLGTNNEQFF

v_call: TRBV7-2
clone_size: .
d_call: .
j_call: TRBJ1-1
cdr3_nt: TGTGCCAGCAGCTTACGTGGGGGGCTCTCCTTTGTAACTGAAGCTTTCTTT
cdr3_aa: CASSLRGGLSFVTEAFF

v_call: TRBV5-6
clone_size: .
d_call: .
j_call: TRBJ1-2
cdr3_nt: TGTGCCAGCAGCGGGACGGGAAAAACGAATGGCTACACCTTC
cdr3_aa: CASSGTGKTNGYTF

v_call: TRBV29-1
clone_size: .
d_call: TRBD1
j_call: TRBJ1-1
cdr3_nt: TGCAGCGTTGGACAGGGGGGGACTGAAGCTTTCTTT
cdr3_aa: CSVGQGGTEAFF

v_call: TRBV29-1
clone_size: few
d_call: TRBD1
j_call: TRBJ2-4
cdr3_nt: TGCAGCGCCGGGACAGGAAGGGACATTCAGTACTTC
cdr3_aa: CSAGTGRDIQYF

v_call: TRBV20-1
clone_size: .
d_call: TRBD2
j_call: TRBJ2-1
cdr3_nt: TGCAGTGCTAGAGAACTAGCGGGTCCCTCCTACAATGAGCAGTTCTTC
cdr3_aa: CSARELAGPSYNEQFF

v_call: TRBV7-6
clone_size: few
d_call: TRBD2
j_call: TRBJ2-1
cdr3_nt: TGTGCCAGCAGCCCTGGACTAGCGGGAGCGTTCTTC
cdr3_aa: CASSPGLAGAFF

v_call: TRBV7-6
clone_size: .
d_call: TRBD2
j_call: TRBJ2-7
cdr3_nt: TGTGCCAGCAGCCCAGAGGCTAGCGGGCCTTACGAGCAGTACTTC
cdr3_aa: CASSPEASGPYEQYF

v_call: TRBV4-1
clone_size: .
d_call: TRBD1
j_call: TRBJ2-1
cdr3_nt: TGCGCCAGCAGCCAAGCACAGGGGGCGTTCTTCAATGAGCAGTTCTTC
cdr3_aa: CASSQAQGAFFNEQFF

v_call: TRBV4-1
clone_size: few
d_call: .
j_call: TRBJ2-7
cdr3_nt: TGCGCCAGCAGCCAACACAGGGAAGGCTACGAGCAGTACTTC
cdr3_aa: CASSQHREGYEQYF

v_call: TRBV10-3
clone_size: .
d_call: TRBD1
j_call: TRBJ1-2
cdr3_nt: TGTGCCATCAGTGAGTCTAACCTTGGACAGATCGGACAGGATGGCTACACCTTC
cdr3_aa: CAISESNLGQIGQDGYTF

v_call: TRBV27
clone_size: few
d_call: TRBD1
j_call: TRBJ2-2
cdr3_nt: TGTGCCAGCAGTTTAGGGGCCAGGGGGCTGGCCGGGGAGCTGTTTTTT
cdr3_aa: CASSLGARGLAGELFF

v_call: TRBV5-1
clone_size: .
d_call: TRBD1
j_call: TRBJ2-7
cdr3_nt: TGCGCCAGCAGCTTGGCCCCTGGGACAGGGGACTCCTACGAGCAGTACTTC
cdr3_aa: CASSLAPGTGDSYEQYF

v_call: TRBV25-1
clone_size: few
d_call: TRBD1
j_call: TRBJ2-1
cdr3_nt: TGTGCCAGCAGTGATCAAGGGACAGCGCGAGACAATGAGCAGTTCTTC
cdr3_aa: CASSDQGTARDNEQFF

v_call: TRBV10-3
clone_size: few
d_call: .
j_call: TRBJ1-6
cdr3_nt: TGTGCCATCAGTGAGTCGACTCCTCATAATTCACCCCTCCACTTT
cdr3_aa: CAISESTPHNSPLHF

v_call: TRBV4-1
clone_size: .
d_call: .
j_call: TRBJ2-3
cdr3_nt: TGCGCCAGCAGCCAAGAGCCCAGAAGCACAGATACGCAGTATTTT
cdr3_aa: CASSQEPRSTDTQYF

v_call: TRBV9
clone_size: .
d_call: TRBD2
j_call: TRBJ2-5
cdr3_nt: TGTGCCAGCAGCCCCTCGGGGGGGGGGCGAGAGACCCAGTACTTC
cdr3_aa: CASSPSGGGRETQYF

v_call: TRBV7-9
clone_size: .
d_call: .
j_call: TRBJ1-3
cdr3_nt: TGTGCCAGCAGCGCGCCAGGAGCTGGAAACACCATATATTTT
cdr3_aa: CASSAPGAGNTIYF

v_call: TRBV21-1
clone_size: few
d_call: .
j_call: TRBJ2-1
cdr3_nt: TGTGCCAGCAGCAGGGAGGGATGGAATGAGCAGTTCTTC
cdr3_aa: CASSREGWNEQFF